These T cell receptor beta chains were read from a single sample in a study of blood T cells in healthy people across ages. TCRdb recomputed calls from the 5' RACE reads with MiXCR, one row per CDR3 protein. This table has 600,000 or so distinct CDR3 sequences, about 30% appearing once. Sequenced: blood. Receptors originate from an elderly woman in good health. The conserved cysteine and the conserved F or W are not part of the CDR3 here. Each record gives: clone size, V gene, J gene, CDR3 protein. Clone size, where shown, is once, few, many, or a class for clones that have expanded.

size: .
V: TRBV5-1
J: .
CDR3: ASSLYSSNEQY

size: many
V: TRBV4-1
J: TRBJ1-1
CDR3: ASSRRENTEAF

size: few
V: TRBV4-2
J: TRBJ1-4
CDR3: ASSQELRGSEKLF

size: .
V: TRBV29-1
J: TRBJ2-1
CDR3: SVSGRLGGSYNEQF

size: few
V: TRBV12-3/TRBV12-4
J: TRBJ2-3
CDR3: ASSTRTGGTDAQY

size: few
V: TRBV9
J: TRBJ2-3
CDR3: ASSLIGGRTDTQY

size: .
V: TRBV24-1
J: TRBJ2-1
CDR3: ATSDPQMTANYNEQF

size: many
V: TRBV25-1
J: TRBJ2-7
CDR3: ASSEWFDGTYEQY

size: .
V: TRBV7-2
J: TRBJ2-7
CDR3: AGSLELASSYEQY

size: many
V: TRBV19
J: TRBJ2-1
CDR3: ASSITGGRYNEQF

size: .
V: TRBV24-1
J: TRBJ2-2
CDR3: ATSENRDTGELF

size: .
V: TRBV20-1
J: TRBJ2-3
CDR3: SAPRPSGGTDTQY

size: .
V: TRBV5-1
J: TRBJ2-7
CDR3: ASSRLAGEAGYEQY

size: .
V: TRBV7-2
J: TRBJ2-4
CDR3: ASSLATGRGIQY

size: .
V: TRBV5-1
J: TRBJ2-2
CDR3: ASSLGASGGFTGELF

size: many
V: TRBV6-5
J: TRBJ2-7
CDR3: ASSLVQLSGTGFGFEQY

size: .
V: TRBV5-4
J: TRBJ2-1
CDR3: ASSLLGTKETQF

size: .
V: TRBV12-3/TRBV12-4
J: TRBJ1-5
CDR3: ASSLVDRVARQPQH

size: few
V: TRBV14
J: TRBJ2-7
CDR3: ASSQDLWRGAYNEQY

size: many
V: TRBV27
J: TRBJ1-2
CDR3: ASSSSVGVGTGVYGYT

size: .
V: TRBV27
J: TRBJ1-1
CDR3: AGSFGGTEAF

size: many
V: TRBV5-6
J: TRBJ2-3
CDR3: ASSRTSGITDTQY

size: many
V: TRBV9
J: TRBJ2-7
CDR3: ASSLGPFSYEQY

size: .
V: TRBV28
J: TRBJ2-7
CDR3: ASSTEGPLRPYEQY

size: many
V: TRBV4-3
J: TRBJ1-2
CDR3: ASSQDDRGYGYT

size: many
V: TRBV7-3
J: TRBJ2-3
CDR3: ASSVFGTITDTQY

size: many
V: TRBV6-2/TRBV6-3
J: TRBJ2-5
CDR3: ASSYSSPSRTQY

size: many
V: TRBV7-2
J: TRBJ2-3
CDR3: ASSLVGGWEDTQY

size: .
V: TRBV18
J: TRBJ1-1
CDR3: ASSPGQGTGGTEAF

size: .
V: TRBV5-1
J: TRBJ1-4
CDR3: ASRLDRTNEKLF

size: many
V: TRBV7-9
J: TRBJ1-2
CDR3: ASSRPTGTGEYGYT

size: many
V: TRBV29-1
J: TRBJ1-5
CDR3: SAGTSRNQPQH

size: many
V: TRBV27
J: TRBJ1-2
CDR3: ASSLTGQGLYGYT

size: many
V: TRBV7-2
J: TRBJ2-3
CDR3: ASSDTRSTDTQY

size: many
V: TRBV5-1
J: TRBJ2-7
CDR3: ASSLGRGARDAYSYEQY

size: many
V: TRBV7-8
J: TRBJ1-6
CDR3: ASSLSALGTGGSPLH

size: .
V: TRBV7-2
J: TRBJ2-1
CDR3: ASSLEAAGSYNEQF

size: few
V: TRBV7-3
J: TRBJ1-2
CDR3: ASSLTPGARGGYT

size: few
V: TRBV29-1
J: TRBJ2-2
CDR3: SVLVGGTGELF

size: once
V: TRBV11-2
J: TRBJ2-5
CDR3: ASSLGPWDQETQY

size: .
V: TRBV29-1
J: TRBJ2-7
CDR3: SVVTGLGYEQY

size: many
V: TRBV5-1
J: TRBJ2-1
CDR3: ASRDRQGSDNEQF

size: .
V: TRBV30
J: TRBJ1-1
CDR3: AWSSAGTGSTEAF

size: few
V: TRBV5-1
J: TRBJ1-1
CDR3: ASSLAGQPQNTEAF

size: many
V: TRBV6-2/TRBV6-3
J: TRBJ1-5
CDR3: ATPGVQH

size: many
V: TRBV7-2
J: TRBJ2-1
CDR3: ASSLDSGLLQEQF

size: .
V: TRBV20-1
J: TRBJ1-5
CDR3: SASFLRGRAHQPQH

size: few
V: TRBV5-1
J: TRBJ1-1
CDR3: ASSLGLGHLNTEAF

size: many
V: TRBV7-3
J: TRBJ1-2
CDR3: ASSPDGAGGANGHGYT

size: .
V: TRBV5-1
J: .
CDR3: ASSLAGGASYNEQY

size: many
V: TRBV27
J: TRBJ1-2
CDR3: ASSPGNSPNYGYT

size: many
V: TRBV6-5
J: TRBJ2-1
CDR3: ASSRDYRDPREQF

size: .
V: TRBV9
J: TRBJ2-2
CDR3: ASSAASGGPTGELF

size: .
V: TRBV20-1
J: TRBJ1-4
CDR3: SARDSKIGEKLF

size: many
V: TRBV7-2
J: TRBJ2-5
CDR3: ASSEQRAHQETQY